A single sample is the source of the 32 T cell receptor beta chains below, sequenced in a study of monozygotic twins with inflammatory bowel disease. TCRdb reprocessed the 5' RACE reads, keeping one entry per CDR3 protein, no DNA. The sample's table shows 350,000 to 550,000 distinct CDR3 sequences. Sequenced material: blood. The receptors stem from a human donor with ulcerative colitis or Crohn's disease, or a healthy co-twin of an affected twin (not recorded which).

The chain has TRBV7-2 and TRBJ2-1. CDR3 length: 16 residues. The germline CDR1 and CDR2 sequences are SGHTA and FQGNSA. The CDR3 protein is CASSLAQDLSYNEQFF.

The chain combines TRBV4-1 with TRBJ2-1. The CDR3 loop spans 16 amino acids. Looked up from germline, CDR1 is MGHRA and CDR2 is YSYEKL. The chain's CDR3 is CASSQSLSLSYNEQFF.

The chain joins TRBV20-1 to TRBJ2-7. Germline values: CDR1 DFQATT, CDR2 SNEGSKA (reference sequence). The CDR3 is made up of 13 amino acids. The CDR3 region is CSANSPSSYEQYF.

V and J are TRBV5-1 and TRBJ1-1; checking the TCRdb D call of TRBD1 is not possible without DNA. The CDR3 has 16 residues. Germline CDR1 is SGHRS and CDR2 is YFSETQ. The CDR3 here is CASSSGGQGRNTEAFF.

This chain connects TRBV6-1 to TRBJ2-1; checking the TCRdb D call of TRBD1 is not possible without DNA. CDR1 and CDR2 from the germline V gene are MNHNS and SASEGT. The CDR3 is 15 amino acids. The CDR3 here is CASSVQGGPYNEQFF.

The V call is TRBV19, the J call TRBJ1-1; TCRdb returns TRBD1, unconfirmable since there is no DNA. Germline assignment: CDR1 LNHDA and CDR2 SQIVND (reference sequence). The CDR3 covers 16 residues. The CDR3 loop reads CASMPGTGKVNTEAFF.

The V call is TRBV7-3, the J call TRBJ2-1; TCRdb indicates TRBD2, and absent DNA this call remains unverified. CDR1 and CDR2 (germline): SGHTA, FQGTGA. This CDR3 has 15 amino acids. The CDR3 sequence: CASSSGTSPYNEQFF. Full variable domain (outside the CDR3, taken from reference TRBV7-3 and TRBJ2-1): GAGVSQTPSNKVTEKGKYVELRCDPISGHTALYWYRQSLGQGPEFLIYFQGTGAADDSGLPNDRFFAVRPEGSVSTLKIQRTERGDSAVYLCASSSGTSPYNEQFFGPGTRLTVL.

The chain uses TRBV12-5 and TRBJ1-1. Per germline, CDR1 LGHNT and CDR2 FRNRAP. The CDR3 length is 13 residues. CDR3 amino acids: CASGPQGNTEAFF.

The chain is built from TRBV9 and TRBJ1-3; TCRdb proposes TRBD1, but this gene call is untestable without DNA. From germline, CDR1 is SGDLS and CDR2 YYNGEE. CDR3 length equals 14 residues. Here the CDR3 reads CASSVGTAGNTIYF.

This chain connects TRBV20-1 to TRBJ2-7; there is no DNA to check the TCRdb D call of TRBD1. The germline CDR1 and CDR2 sequences are DFQATT and SNEGSKA (reference sequence). The CDR3 loop spans 15 amino acids. The CDR3 sequence is CSARRRTGVSYEQYF.

V is TRBV12-3 or TRBV12-4 and J is TRBJ1-5. This CDR3 region has 16 residues. The CDR3 protein is CASSKLQPYSNQPQHF.

The chain employs TRBV12-3 or TRBV12-4 and TRBJ2-3; without DNA, the TCRdb call of TRBD2 cannot be checked. The CDR3 contains 14 residues. The CDR3: CASSPGTSGGGQYF.

The chain is built from TRBV18 and TRBJ1-4; TCRdb designates TRBD1, a call that cannot be tested without DNA. This CDR3 region has 16 residues. Germline V gene sequence: CDR1 KGHSH, CDR2 LQKENI. The CDR3 reads CASSPARAGGREKLFF.

The rearrangement joins TRBV12-3 or TRBV12-4 to TRBJ1-5; the D call from TCRdb, TRBD1, cannot be confirmed without DNA. CDR3 size: 14 residues. CDR3 in amino acids: CASRRGQGPQPQHF.

The chain carries TRBV7-3 and TRBJ2-1; TCRdb designates TRBD1, a call that cannot be tested without DNA. CDR3 length: 11 residues. Germline V gene lookup returns CDR1 SGHTA and CDR2 FQGTGA. CDR3 loop: CASSETGKQFF.

This chain joins TRBV7-6 and TRBJ2-7; the D call of TRBD1 rests on TCRdb alone, since no DNA is present to check it. The CDR3 is 15 residues long. Germline values: CDR1 SGHVS, CDR2 FNYEAQ. CDR3 in amino acids: CASSSDRDGVYEQYF.

The rearrangement uses TRBV18 and TRBJ2-2; TCRdb indicates TRBD1, and absent DNA this call remains unverified. The CDR3 length is 14 residues. CDR1 and CDR2 (germline): KGHSH, LQKENI. The chain's CDR3 is CASSPGTHTGELFF.

The chain has TRBV3-1 and TRBJ2-1; TCRdb lists TRBD2, though no DNA is available to test this call. CDR1 is LGHDT, CDR2 YNNKEL, per germline (reference sequence). This CDR3 spans 16 amino acids. The CDR3 reads CASSTSGGAFYNEQFF.

The V and J genes are TRBV5-5 and TRBJ2-7; TCRdb outputs TRBD2, but without DNA this stays unchecked. From germline, CDR1 is SGHKS and CDR2 YYEKEE (reference sequence). The CDR3 extends over 12 amino acids. The CDR3 loop is CASSTLAPEQYF.

The V gene is TRBV18, the J gene TRBJ1-4; TCRdb designates TRBD1, a call that cannot be tested without DNA. This CDR3 region has 17 residues. Germline CDR1 and CDR2: KGHSH and LQKENI. CDR3 loop: CASSPAWGLGTNEKLFF.

The V call is TRBV27, the J call TRBJ2-7; the D call of TRBD2 rests on TCRdb alone, since no DNA is present to check it. Germline V gene data show CDR1 as MNHEY and CDR2 as SMNVEV (reference sequence). This CDR3 comprises 14 residues. The chain's CDR3 is CASSFLDSPYEQYF.

The J gene is TRBJ1-2, the V gene TRBV2; there is no DNA to check the TCRdb D call of TRBD1. The CDR3 length is 13 residues. Germline values: CDR1 SNHLY, CDR2 FYNNEI. This chain's CDR3 is CASSEQGAAGYTF.

The chain recombines TRBV9 with TRBJ1-5; with no DNA, the TCRdb D assignment of TRBD1 cannot be verified. Germline values: CDR1 SGDLS, CDR2 YYNGEE. The CDR3 runs 14 residues. CDR3 residues: CASSVGSGDQPQHF.

The genes are TRBV12-3 or TRBV12-4 and TRBJ2-6; TCRdb reports TRBD1, a call that lacks DNA to check it against. CDR3 size: 16 residues. CDR3: CASSWDLTSGANVLTF.

This chain's CDR3 is CASSQGIGYEQYF. This rearrangement joins TRBV2 to TRBJ2-7. Per the germline V gene, CDR1 is SNHLY and CDR2 is FYNNEI. This CDR3 is built from 13 residues.

V and J are TRBV11-2 and TRBJ2-7. This CDR3 comprises 13 residues. Germline-derived CDR1 and CDR2 are SGHAT and FQNNGV. The chain's CDR3 is CASRPTDFYEQYF.

The rearrangement links TRBV19 to TRBJ2-6; the D call from TCRdb, TRBD1, cannot be confirmed without DNA. The length of the CDR3 is 17 residues. Germline values: CDR1 LNHDA, CDR2 SQIVND (reference sequence). The CDR3 region is CASSIGQGQAGANVLTF.

J is TRBJ2-3 and V is TRBV6-5. CDR1 MNHEY and CDR2 SVGAGI come from the germline V gene. The CDR3 is made up of 15 amino acids. The CDR3 sequence is CASSYQPRPGDTQYF.

V is TRBV7-2 and J is TRBJ1-1. The germline gives CDR1 SGHTA, CDR2 FQGNSA. CDR3 length: 14 residues. CDR3 sequence reads: CASSLGFANTEAFF.

The genes are TRBV20-1 and TRBJ2-3; the D call of TRBD1 rests on TCRdb alone, since no DNA is present to check it. This CDR3 contains 15 residues. CDR1 is DFQATT, CDR2 SNEGSKA, per germline (reference sequence). CDR3 sequence: CSATSGTGATDTQYF.

The rearrangement joins TRBV5-1 to TRBJ1-2; TCRdb names TRBD1, which stays unverified in the absence of DNA. The germline V gene encodes CDR1 SGHRS and CDR2 YFSETQ. The CDR3 totals 12 residues. The CDR3 protein is CASSLEDKSYTF.

The V call is TRBV5-1, the J call TRBJ2-5; the TCRdb D gene call, TRBD2, has no DNA to confirm it. Germline V gene lookup returns CDR1 SGHRS and CDR2 YFSETQ. This CDR3 spans 15 amino acids. The CDR3 protein is CASLRLGGEQETQYF.